This T cell receptor (beta chain) was documented in a study of blood T cell repertoires in COVID-19. Participants spanned ages roughly 18 to 95 years and resided in 24 US areas. In assigning cohorts, the study relied on participant-reported clinical history. Cohort 3 donors counted as recovered after two negative PCRs, clearance, or resolved symptoms. The germline gives CDR1 SGHTA, CDR2 FQGNSA. The CDR3 runs 18 residues. V was clipped by 3 bases and J by 1 base; unmatched bases: 11. As handled by the study authors: Reference gene primer amplification gave nucleated cell count estimates. Here immunoSEQ multiplex PCR was the method, and the copy in TCRdb shows in-frame clones only, minus some. V, J and clone size derive from that table, while D and trimming were established from the DNA sequence. Here the sample spans hundreds of thousands of clones, over 75% being singletons.

Sequencing was carried out using PBMCs or T cells enriched from blood (not recorded which). The chain links TRBV7-2 to TRBJ1-1; 10 bases are shared with TRBD1. This TCR came from a woman aged 60-75 years who had recovered from COVID-19. CDR3: CASSFSSRDRGGNTEAFF. The DNA for the CDR3 is TGTGCCAGCAGCTTTAGTAGCCGGGACAGGGGTGGGAACACTGAAGCTTTCTTT. Together with reference TRBV7-2 and TRBJ1-1, the CDR3 gives the full variable domain: GAGVSQSPSNKVTEKGKDVELRCDPISGHTALYWYRQSLGQGLEFLIYFQGNSAPDKSGLPSDRFSAERTGGSVSTLTIQRTQQEDSAVYLCASSFSSRDRGGNTEAFFGQGTRLTVV.